Here is one TCR beta chain with its context. No antigen is known for it. This CDR3 is built from 14 residues. The germline CDR1 and CDR2 sequences are MNHNS and SASEGT. Trimming took 2 bases from V and 5 from J, leaving 9 bases between them. This entry is derived from a study of OX40 agonist ivuxolimab in advanced cancers. In the study overall: The patients received agonistic anti-OX40 (CD134) antibody ivuxolimab.

Study-wide results and limits: In general, CD8+ T cells held more expanded clones than CD4+ did, on average.

The data were produced by immunoSEQ multiplex PCR, yet TCRdb's version contains in-frame clones alone and is incomplete. The table lists tens of thousands of clones, roughly 86% of them singletons. The clonotype comes from an adult with an advanced solid tumor such as melanoma, head and neck, liver or kidney cancer. The rearrangement uses TRBV6-1 and TRBJ2-2; D remains ambiguous. The sequenced sample was CD4+ or CD8+ T cells sorted from blood, obtained in a trial of the OX40 agonist ivuxolimab. CDR3 loop: CASSEWQSTGELFF. CDR3 coding DNA: TGTGCCAGCAGTGAATGGCAGAGTACCGGGGAGCTGTTTTTT.